This is a list of T cell receptor beta chains from one sample in a study of T cell responses to AZD1222 COVID-19 vaccine. Measured with immunoSEQ multiplex PCR; TCRdb has only the in-frame clones, and not every one. The sample holds approximately 150,000 clones, just under 95% seen once. The specimen was peripheral blood, collected on day 0 of AZD1222 vaccination. All receptors come from an adult in good health. The CDR3 runs from the conserved cysteine through the conserved F or W. The D gene is left open where the match is weak. Some rows mark clone size as missing; the rest say once, few, many or name a class of expanded clone.

v_call,j_call,clone_size,d_call,cdr3_aa,cdr3_nt
TRBV27,TRBJ2-7,.,.,CASSLMGVSYEQYF,TGTGCCAGCAGTTTAATGGGGGTCTCCTACGAGCAGTACTTC
TRBV10-3,TRBJ2-3,.,.,CAISEGAPRGTDTQYF,TGTGCCATCAGTGAAGGGGCACCCCGAGGCACAGATACGCAGTATTTT
TRBV7-9,TRBJ1-1,.,TRBD1,CASSLAPTGGTEAFF,TGTGCCAGCAGCTTAGCTCCGACAGGGGGCACTGAAGCTTTCTTT
TRBV7-2,TRBJ1-5,once,TRBD1,CASSSDRVNQPQHF,TGTGCCAGCAGCTCTGACAGGGTCAATCAGCCCCAGCATTTT
TRBV30,TRBJ2-5,.,.,CAWSVTGWETQYF,TGTGCCTGGAGTGTAACTGGATGGGAGACCCAGTACTTC
TRBV27,TRBJ2-7,.,.,CASSDFVEQYF,TGTGCCAGCAGTGATTTCGTCGAGCAGTACTTC
TRBV12-3/TRBV12-4,TRBJ1-1,.,.,CASTLGVNTEAFF,TGTGCCAGCACCCTGGGGGTGAACACTGAAGCTTTCTTT
TRBV29-1,TRBJ1-3,.,.,CSVATAGPSSGNTIYF,TGCAGCGTTGCAACAGCCGGACCGAGCTCTGGAAACACCATATATTTT
TRBV7-2,TRBJ2-1,.,.,CASSLGALGGNEQFF,TGTGCCAGCAGCTTAGGGGCCCTCGGTGGGAATGAGCAGTTCTTC
TRBV5-4,TRBJ2-6,.,.,CASHGAVRGAGANVLTF,TGTGCCAGCCATGGGGCAGTCCGTGGGGCTGGGGCCAACGTCCTGACTTTC
TRBV28,TRBJ1-4,once,.,CASSLWRTATNEKLFF,TGTGCCAGCAGTTTATGGAGGACAGCAACTAATGAAAAACTGTTTTTT
TRBV28,TRBJ2-5,.,.,CASSQSRGLGETQYF,TGTGCCAGCAGTCAATCCAGGGGTTTAGGAGAGACCCAGTACTTC
TRBV6-5,TRBJ1-2,.,.,CASSPTGRYGYTF,TGTGCCAGCAGCCCCACAGGTCGCTATGGCTACACCTTC
TRBV28,TRBJ1-2,.,TRBD1,CASSWGRPGQGDYGYTF,TGTGCCAGCAGTTGGGGTAGACCGGGACAGGGGGACTATGGCTACACCTTC
TRBV3-1/TRBV3-2,TRBJ1-3,.,TRBD1,CASGATGDGNTIYF,TGTGCCAGCGGGGCTACAGGGGACGGAAACACCATATATTTT
TRBV5-1,TRBJ2-7,once,TRBD1,CASSGAGTGVEQYF,TGCGCCAGCAGCGGTGCCGGGACAGGGGTCGAGCAGTACTTC
TRBV13,TRBJ1-1,.,.,CASSLRLNTEAFF,TGTGCCAGCAGCTTACGCCTGAACACTGAAGCTTTCTTT
TRBV7-9,TRBJ2-7,.,.,CASSQAAAYEQYF,TGTGCCAGCAGTCAGGCCGCCGCCTACGAGCAGTACTTC
TRBV7-2,TRBJ2-2,.,TRBD2,CASSLGPGGRIGELFF,TGTGCCAGCAGCTTAGGTCCGGGGGGGCGGATCGGGGAGCTGTTTTTT
TRBV15,TRBJ1-1,once,.,CATSRDSDRTIEAFF,TGTGCCACCAGCAGAGACTCTGACAGGACTATTGAAGCTTTCTTT
TRBV4-3,TRBJ1-3,.,.,CASSQEGNPSGNTIYF,TGCGCCAGCAGCCAAGAAGGGAACCCCTCTGGAAACACCATATATTTT
TRBV18,TRBJ1-2,.,TRBD1,CASSPASGTANGGYTF,TGTGCCAGCTCACCGGCCTCCGGGACAGCAAATGGTGGCTACACCTTC
TRBV7-2,TRBJ2-1,.,.,CASSLARSANEQFF,TGTGCCAGCAGCTTAGCGCGGAGCGCCAATGAGCAGTTCTTC
TRBV7-9,TRBJ2-3,.,TRBD2,CASSQSGTSHPTRNTQYF,TGTGCCAGCAGTCAAAGCGGGACTAGTCATCCGACCAGAAATACGCAGTATTTT
TRBV5-6,TRBJ1-3,.,.,CASSPLGDLSGNTIYF,TGTGCCAGCAGCCCGCTTGGAGACCTCTCTGGAAACACCATATATTTT
TRBV7-7,TRBJ2-1,.,.,CASSLKAGVYNEQFF,TGTGCTAGCAGCTTAAAGGCTGGAGTCTACAATGAGCAGTTCTTC
TRBV19,TRBJ1-5,.,.,CASGGNQPQHF,TGTGCCAGCGGGGGCAATCAGCCCCAGCATTTT
TRBV5-1,TRBJ1-2,.,.,CASSFRTDTYGYTF,TGCGCCAGCTCATTTAGGACAGATACTTATGGCTACACCTTC
TRBV5-8,TRBJ1-4,.,.,CASSSETTSNEKLFF,TGTGCCAGCAGCTCGGAAACTACCTCGAATGAAAAACTGTTTTTT
TRBV7-9,TRBJ1-2,.,.,CASSLQGSHHYGYTF,TGTGCCAGCAGCTTACAGGGGAGCCACCACTATGGCTACACCTTC
TRBV6-2/TRBV6-3,TRBJ1-1,.,.,CASSPIRQELNTEAFF,TGTGCCAGCAGCCCGATCAGACAGGAACTGAACACTGAAGCTTTCTTT
TRBV4-1,TRBJ2-7,.,.,CASSQGGDGSYEQYF,TGCGCCAGCAGCCAAGGAGGGGACGGATCCTACGAGCAGTACTTC
TRBV28,TRBJ2-3,.,.,CASSPAGYLDTQYF,TGTGCCAGCAGTCCAGCGGGCTACCTAGATACGCAGTATTTT
TRBV7-8,TRBJ2-1,.,TRBD2,CASSLVAGGPLHNEQFF,TGTGCCAGCAGCTTAGTTGCGGGGGGGCCACTCCACAATGAGCAGTTCTTC
TRBV7-9,TRBJ2-2,.,.,CASSLGTYTGELFF,TGTGCCAGCAGCTTAGGGACCTACACCGGGGAGCTGTTTTTT
TRBV9,TRBJ2-2,once,TRBD2,CASSPTSGSRGELFF,TGTGCCAGCAGCCCGACTAGCGGGAGTCGGGGGGAGCTGTTTTTT
TRBV9,TRBJ1-1,once,.,CASSPQTEAFF,TGTGCCAGCAGCCCCCAGACTGAAGCTTTCTTT
TRBV5-1,TRBJ2-5,.,TRBD1,CASSVNRGRGETQYF,TGCGCCAGCAGCGTTAACAGGGGGCGCGGGGAGACCCAGTACTTC
TRBV27,TRBJ1-2,.,TRBD1,CASSYVGQESFYGYTF,TGTGCCAGCAGCTATGTGGGACAGGAAAGTTTCTATGGCTACACCTTC
TRBV6-5,TRBJ1-2,.,.,CASSYSLKKDNGYTF,TGTGCCAGCAGTTACTCGTTGAAGAAGGATAATGGCTACACCTTC
TRBV24-1,TRBJ1-2,once,TRBD1,CATSDYGQGYGYTF,TGTGCCACCAGTGACTACGGACAGGGCTATGGCTACACCTTC
TRBV7-2,TRBJ1-1,.,TRBD1,CASSFHPGQRNTEAFF,TGTGCCAGCAGCTTCCACCCGGGACAGAGAAACACTGAAGCTTTCTTT
TRBV12-3/TRBV12-4,TRBJ1-1,.,.,CASSPTVIAEAFF,TGTGCCAGCAGCCCTACAGTTATCGCTGAAGCTTTCTTT
TRBV12-3/TRBV12-4,TRBJ1-2,.,.,CASSFGFYGYTF,TGTGCCAGCAGTTTCGGGTTCTATGGCTACACCTTC
TRBV9,TRBJ2-7,.,.,CASSVTTGSSYEQYF,TGTGCCAGCAGCGTAACGACTGGGAGCTCCTACGAGCAGTACTTC
TRBV27,TRBJ2-3,few,.,CASSYSRGTDTQYF,TGTGCCAGCAGTTACTCTAGAGGCACAGATACGCAGTATTTT
TRBV7-2,TRBJ2-3,.,.,CASSLIGRGHTDTQYF,TGTGCCAGCAGCTTAATCGGGCGGGGGCACACAGATACGCAGTATTTT
TRBV7-2,TRBJ2-7,.,TRBD2,CASSFASGTYEQYF,TGTGCCAGCAGCTTTGCTAGCGGAACCTACGAGCAGTACTTC
TRBV5-1,TRBJ2-1,.,TRBD2,CASSSGLAGYNEQFF,TGCGCCAGCAGCTCAGGACTAGCGGGATACAATGAGCAGTTCTTC
TRBV3-1/TRBV3-2,TRBJ2-7,.,.,CASSPSTGSFDEQYF,TGTGCCAGCAGCCCCTCGACGGGGAGCTTCGACGAGCAGTACTTC
TRBV3-1/TRBV3-2,TRBJ1-1,.,.,CASSQNLPGQLMNTEAFF,TGTGCCAGCAGCCAAAACTTACCGGGACAACTCATGAACACTGAAGCTTTCTTT
TRBV13,TRBJ1-2,.,TRBD1,CASSSQGDYGYTF,TGTGCCAGCAGCTCACAGGGGGACTATGGCTACACCTTC
TRBV7-9,TRBJ1-4,.,.,CASSYRQDNEKLFF,TGTGCCAGCAGTTATAGGCAGGATAATGAAAAACTGTTTTTT